Listed below are T cell receptor beta chains from one sample, sequenced in a study of blood T cell repertoires in COVID-19. Assay: immunoSEQ multiplex PCR; the TCRdb copy retains only in-frame clones and omits some. Of over 75,000 clones in the sample, about 78% are singletons; the top ten hold about a sixth. The specimen sequenced was peripheral blood. The receptors here all came from a human donor in a cohort sampled during active COVID-19. Each CDR3 is given with its conserved first and last residue. D genes are given only for firm matches.

TRBV28	TRBD2	TRBJ2-3	CASSLQAIWTSGTDTQYF
TRBV19	-	TRBJ1-6	CASSPGPGSSYNSPLHF
TRBV3-1/TRBV3-2	TRBD1	TRBJ2-2	CASTLTGANTGELFF
TRBV6-6	-	TRBJ1-5	CASNPNNQPQHF
TRBV19	-	TRBJ2-4	CASSIEGWRGLENIQYF
TRBV6-2/TRBV6-3	-	TRBJ2-7	CASSYTVPPYEQYF
TRBV5-8	-	TRBJ2-3	CASSLAGWGRIDTQYF
TRBV5-1	TRBD1	TRBJ1-1	CASSFTTGASLNTEAFF
TRBV5-1	TRBD1	TRBJ1-6	CASSSGQGGFTMNSPLHF
TRBV5-1	TRBD1	TRBJ2-7	CASSWRTGNYEQYF
TRBV30	-	TRBJ1-1	CAWMNFGTEAFF
TRBV18	-	TRBJ2-2	CASSPLRDTGELFF
TRBV27	TRBD1	TRBJ1-5	CASSFTGANNQPQHF
TRBV11-2	-	TRBJ1-1	CASSYHLNTEAFF
TRBV30	TRBD1	TRBJ2-7	CAWSGAGQGAGEQYF
TRBV24-1	TRBD1	TRBJ1-4	CATSDSTGGDPEEKLFF
TRBV10-1	-	TRBJ1-2	CASSDSTAGGYTF
TRBV27	-	TRBJ2-6	CASSLGQSGANVLTF
TRBV28	-	TRBJ1-6	CASSWTANSPLHF
TRBV24-1	TRBD1	TRBJ2-1	CATSDLGTGGDEQFF
TRBV4-3	-	TRBJ1-3	CASSQDNELAGNTIYF
TRBV5-1	TRBD1	TRBJ1-2	CASTPGTGNYGYTF
TRBV4-1	-	TRBJ1-2	CASSQIGWSGGYTF
TRBV19	-	TRBJ2-3	CASSTQGGAGTDTQYF
TRBV28	TRBD1	TRBJ2-7	CASSPIGQGGDYEQYF
TRBV5-1	-	TRBJ2-7	CASSYLSGFYEQYF
TRBV5-1	-	TRBJ1-1	CASSLGRGSTEAFF
TRBV9	-	TRBJ2-1	CASSVTGLSYNEQFF
TRBV5-8	-	TRBJ1-2	CASSIDSYGYTF
TRBV19	-	TRBJ1-1	CASSIALGAGREAFF
TRBV5-1	TRBD2	TRBJ2-5	CASSPRSGTSGQETQYF
TRBV15	TRBD1	TRBJ2-1	CATCDRVDQDAKQFF
TRBV7-9	-	TRBJ1-1	CASSLVQGTEAFF
TRBV9	-	TRBJ1-4	CASSVAEGTNEKLFF
TRBV24-1	TRBD1	TRBJ1-1	CATSGGQGDREAFF
TRBV24-1	-	TRBJ2-1	CATSALLYNEQFF
TRBV7-2	TRBD2	TRBJ2-3	CASSFGLAGDSSTDTQYF
TRBV5-1	TRBD2	TRBJ2-7	CASSLEGRVYEQYF
TRBV15	-	TRBJ2-1	CATNLHRSSYNEQFF
TRBV11-3	-	TRBJ2-5	CASSWREKEETQYF
TRBV28	-	TRBJ2-3	CASRGRGTDTQYF
TRBV9	TRBD2	TRBJ2-1	CASSPTLAGPTSSYNEQFF
TRBV3-1/TRBV3-2	-	TRBJ2-7	CASSPQRPGTMYSSYEQYF
TRBV6-7	TRBD2	TRBJ2-1	CASSYEGLAGRGEQFF
TRBV4-1	TRBD1	TRBJ2-3	CASSPGQESDTQYF
TRBV7-9	-	TRBJ2-1	CASSWGGTGNEQFF